This TCR beta chain is drawn from a study of blood T cell repertoires in COVID-19. Study-wide context: From T cells, B-cell-depleted T cells, or PBMCs came the material, which was cDNA or gDNA.

Only in-frame clones appear in the TCRdb table, and some are missing; sequencing was by immunoSEQ multiplex PCR. The sample shows roughly 63,000 clones, 74% of them seen only once. Trimming removed 1 base from V and 4 bases from J, with 8 bases in between. Germline-derived CDR1 and CDR2 are GTSNPN and SVGIG (reference sequence). The CDR3 has 13 amino acids. The receptor was derived from a woman of 80 years or more with acute or convalescent COVID-19. This chain links TRBV30 with TRBJ2-1; unclear D gene. Sequencing was done on a sample of peripheral blood. The CDR3 bases are TGTGCCTGGAGTGCTCTCAGGTACAATGAGCAGTTCTTC. Its translation is CAWSALRYNEQFF.